The 32 T cell receptor beta chains listed next were all sequenced from one sample in a study of PD-1 blockade in classical Hodgkin lymphoma. This table comes from immunoSEQ multiplex PCR, and its TCRdb copy is limited to in-frame clones, with some not included. Seen here are 20,000 to 30,000 clones, over 65% observed once, and the top ten hold about 8.6%. All the patients suffered relapse after autologous stem cell transplantation, and brentuximab vedotin exposure differed. Here the sequenced sample was peripheral blood mononuclear cells (PBMCs), taken before the second cycle of nivolumab. The source of these receptors is a human donor with classical Hodgkin lymphoma.

This clone was seen once. The chain links TRBV13 to TRBJ2-3; D is perhaps TRBD1 or TRBD2 (6 bases each). The germline V and J ends were trimmed by 7 bases and 1 base, with 15 bases remaining between them. Germline loops: CDR1 PRHDT, CDR2 FYEKMQ (reference sequence). The CDR3 sequence is 15 residues long. The CDR3, as DNA: TGTGCCAGCACCGAGGGGGGTAAGGGCACAGATACGCAGTATTTT. This sequence encodes CASTEGGKGTDTQYF.

The chain links TRBV27 to TRBJ2-7; TRBD1 aligns across 7 bases. Trimming took 3 bases from V and 7 from J; bases not matched to a gene: 6. CDR1 MNHEY and CDR2 SMNVEV come from the germline V gene (reference sequence). The CDR3 consists of 13 residues. This CDR3 is CASSLSGTVEQYF. CDR3 coding DNA: TGTGCCAGCAGTTTGTCCGGGACAGTTGAGCAGTACTTC.

The V gene is TRBV5-7, the J gene TRBJ2-5, with D perhaps matching TRBD1 (5 bases). TRBV5-7 is an open reading frame, and its role is uncertain. This CDR3 is 14 amino acids long. V lost 4 bases to trimming and J lost 3 bases, with 13 bases between them. The CDR3 reads CASSAGPGEETQYF. The CDR3 region has the DNA TGTGCCAGCAGCGCAGGGCCTGGCGAAGAGACCCAGTACTTC.

The chain combines TRBV5-6 with TRBJ2-7, with D possibly matching TRBD2 (5 bases). The V end was cut by 3 bases, the J end by 7 bases, with 17 bases between. Germline V CDR1 and CDR2: SGHDT, YYEEEE. The CDR3 runs 14 residues. Here the CDR3 reads CASSSLFGKEEQYF. CDR3 nucleotides: TGTGCCAGCAGCTCCTTATTCGGGAAGGAAGAGCAGTACTTC.

This clone was detected only a few times. Other nucleotide sequences in the sample specify the same CDR3. This sequence joins TRBV5-8 and TRBJ1-5; possibly TRBD1 for D (6 bases). Germline-derived CDR1 and CDR2 are SGHTS and YDEGEE. The CDR3 sequence is 15 residues long. Trimming removed 2 bases from V and 0 bases from J, with 9 bases in between. The CDR3 coding sequence is TGTGCCAGCAGCTTACAGGGTTATAGCAATCAGCCCCAGCATTTT. Translated, it gives CASSLQGYSNQPQHF.

This clone was recorded a few times. The rearrangement links TRBV6-1 to TRBJ1-5; no definite D call. CDR3 length: 15 residues. Per germline, CDR1 MNHNS and CDR2 SASEGT. The V and J ends lost 4 bases and 9 bases respectively, with 19 bases between them. The CDR3 region has the DNA TGTGCCAGCAGTGCCCAGCCTCAACACCCCGGGCCCCAGCATTTT. Its translation: CASSAQPQHPGPQHF.

The chain uses TRBV6-5 and TRBJ2-1; D might be TRBD1 (5 bases). Germline V gene lookup returns CDR1 MNHEY and CDR2 SVGAGI. V dropped 6 bases and J dropped 6 bases, with 15 bases sitting between them. The length of the CDR3 is 14 residues. The CDR3 coding sequence is TGTGCCAGCAGCCTTGGGGCCCTGGGCAATGAGCAGTTCTTC. Its translation is CASSLGALGNEQFF.

The rearrangement joins TRBV13 to TRBJ2-3; 14 bases are a match to TRBD2. CDR3 size: 20 residues. V lost 1 base to trimming and J lost 4 bases; unmatched junction nucleotides: 13. The germline V gene has CDR1 PRHDT and CDR2 FYEKMQ (reference sequence). DNA of the CDR3: TGTGCCAGCAGCTTAGCATTTAAGACTAGCGGGAGGGCCAACCCAGATACGCAGTATTTT. This encodes CASSLAFKTSGRANPDTQYF.

The gene calls are TRBV6-5 and TRBJ2-3; D is uncertain. CDR1 and CDR2 from the germline V gene are MNHEY and SVGAGI. The CDR3 has 15 amino acids. V was pared by 2 bases and J by 5 bases, with 14 bases between. CDR3: CASSYTLLYRDTQYF. The CDR3 coding sequence is TGTGCCAGCAGTTACACATTACTATACCGAGATACGCAGTATTTT.

This clone showed up just once. The chain is built from TRBV30 and TRBJ2-5; 7 bases are shared with TRBD1. V trimming: 0 bases; J trimming: 2 bases; junction bases outside the gene matches: 3. Germline CDR1 reads GTSNPN; CDR2 reads SVGIG (reference sequence). There are 14 residues in the CDR3. The CDR3 is CAWSVGTVQETQYF. The DNA for the CDR3 is TGTGCCTGGAGTGTAGGGACAGTACAAGAGACCCAGTACTTC. Looking up the rest from reference TRBV30 and TRBJ2-5 gives the full variable domain: SQTIHQWPATLVQPVGSPLSLECTVEGTSNPNLYWYRQAAGRGLQLLFYSVGIGQISSEVPQNLSASRPQDRQFILSSKKLLLSDSGFYLCAWSVGTVQETQYFGPGTRLLVL.

The chain uses TRBV9 and TRBJ2-5; D is uncertain. In germline, CDR1 is SGDLS, CDR2 YYNGEE. The CDR3 is 14 amino acids. The V gene lost 0 bases and the J gene lost 2 bases, with 8 bases spanning the gap. The CDR3 DNA is TGTGCCAGCAGCGTAGGAACGGATCAAGAGACCCAGTACTTC. This encodes CASSVGTDQETQYF. Using reference TRBV9 and TRBJ2-5 for the parts outside the CDR3, the full variable domain is DSGVTQTPKHLITATGQRVTLRCSPRSGDLSVYWYQQSLDQGLQFLIQYYNGEERAKGNILERFSAQQFPDLHSELNLSSLELGDSALYFCASSVGTDQETQYFGPGTRLLVL.

With regard to this clone: A much larger clone differs by one base, so this may be a read error. This chain joins TRBV6-5 and TRBJ1-2; TRBD1 matches at 8 bases. Germline CDR1 is MNHEY and CDR2 is SVGAGI. The CDR3 has 14 residues. The CDR3 sequence is CASSYGRGLGGHTF. For the CDR3, the DNA is TGTGCCAGCAGTTACGGCAGGGGGCTTGGTGGCCACACCTTC.

The J gene is TRBJ1-1, the V gene TRBV10-3, with 7 bases aligning to TRBD1. V lost 2 bases to trimming and J lost 1 base; unmatched junction nucleotides: 4. This CDR3 has 15 residues. In germline, CDR1 is ENHRY, CDR2 SYGVKD. CDR3 coding DNA: TGTGCCATCAGTGAGGTTGGGGACAGGAACACTGAAGCTTTCTTT. Its protein product is CAISEVGDRNTEAFF.

Only one count was recorded for this clone. The chain carries TRBV5-1 and TRBJ2-7, with D possibly matching TRBD2 (5 bases). V dropped 4 bases and J dropped 0 bases, with 23 bases sitting between them. CDR1 is SGHRS and CDR2 is YFSETQ in the germline V gene. There are 18 residues in the CDR3. The CDR3 DNA is TGCGCCAGCAGCCCCTTTCCGTCCCGGGCGGGCAGCTCCTACGAGCAGTACTTC. Protein sequence: CASSPFPSRAGSSYEQYF.

The chain joins TRBV2 to TRBJ1-2; unclear D gene. V lost 1 base and J lost 4, with 7 bases in between. The CDR3 is made up of 13 amino acids. Per germline, CDR1 SNHLY and CDR2 FYNNEI. The CDR3, as DNA: TGTGCCAGCAGTGAAGGACATATCTATGGCTACACCTTC. Its translation is CASSEGHIYGYTF.

The chain has TRBV11-2 and TRBJ2-6, with a tentative D call TRBD2 (6 bases). V was trimmed by 1 base and J by 1 base, leaving 8 bases between them. Germline V gives CDR1 SGHAT, CDR2 FQNNGV. The length of the CDR3 is 16 residues. The CDR3 is CASSLVGGSGANVLTF. The CDR3, as DNA: TGTGCCAGCAGCTTAGTTGGGGGGTCTGGGGCCAACGTCCTGACTTTC.

The chain employs TRBV7-2 and TRBJ2-7; 15 bases are shared with TRBD2. V was pared by 5 bases and J by 2 bases, with 4 bases of the junction left unmatched. The CDR3 is 16 amino acids. The germline V gene has CDR1 SGHTA and CDR2 FQGNSA. CDR3 sequence: CASSRTSGGGPYEQYF. DNA of the CDR3: TGTGCCAGCAGCCGGACTAGCGGGGGGGGTCCCTACGAGCAGTACTTC.

CDR3 sequence reads: CASSIAQGAPYEQYF. CDR3 nucleotide sequence: TGTGCCAGTAGTATAGCACAGGGGGCCCCCTACGAGCAGTACTTC. The rearrangement uses TRBV19 and TRBJ2-5, with TRBD1 matching over 9 bases. The assigned J gene may be wrong: the sequence end matches TRBJ2-7 better. The germline V gene has CDR1 LNHDA and CDR2 SQIVND (reference sequence). The CDR3 is 15 residues long.

This chain links TRBV28 with TRBJ1-1; the match to TRBD1 covers 7 bases. The germline V gene encodes CDR1 MDHEN and CDR2 SYDVKM. The CDR3 is 16 residues long. V lost 5 bases, J lost 4 bases, and 13 bases stayed unmatched. The CDR3 nucleotides read TGTGCCAGCAGTGGGGCCGAGGGGGCGGGTAGCACTGAAGCTTTCTTT. This translates into CASSGAEGAGSTEAFF.

This chain connects TRBV7-6 to TRBJ2-2; 12 nucleotides agree with TRBD1. Trimming cost V 4 bases and J 7 bases; bases outside gene matches: 4. Germline V gives CDR1 SGHVS, CDR2 FNYEAQ. This CDR3 has 15 amino acids. DNA of the CDR3: TGTGCCAGCAGCTCGGGACAGGGGGCACACGGGGAGCTGTTTTTT. Translating it yields CASSSGQGAHGELFF.

The chain employs TRBV7-9 and TRBJ1-1; D is uncertain. The CDR3 totals 15 residues. CDR1 SEHNR and CDR2 FQNEAQ come from the germline V gene (reference sequence). V was pared by 1 base and J by 0 bases, with 9 bases between. The DNA of the CDR3 is TGTGCCAGCAGCTTAGAACAGACGATGAACACTGAAGCTTTCTTT. It specifies CASSLEQTMNTEAFF.

The chain uses TRBV12-5 and TRBJ2-5; no clear D. Trimming shortened V by 6 bases and J by 3 bases, and 26 bases separated the two germline ends. There are 18 residues in the CDR3. CDR1 is LGHNT, CDR2 FRNRAP, per germline. The CDR3 DNA reads as TGTGCTAGTGGCATCCGGGCCGAGAGGTTGGGCCCCAAAGAGACCCAGTACTTC. This gives the protein CASGIRAERLGPKETQYF.

The chain links TRBV7-9 to TRBJ1-1; no definite D call. Trimming shortened V by 5 bases and J by 4 bases, and 14 bases separated the two germline ends. There are 14 residues in the CDR3. In germline, CDR1 is SEHNR, CDR2 FQNEAQ (reference sequence). Here the CDR3 reads CASSLLPGSTEAFF. DNA of the CDR3: TGTGCCAGCAGCCTCCTCCCGGGCAGCACTGAAGCTTTCTTT.

This chain links TRBV11-2 with TRBJ2-5; D uncertain. Germline V gene data show CDR1 as SGHAT and CDR2 as FQNNGV. The CDR3 has 11 amino acids. V lost 2 bases, J lost 3 bases, and 1 base lay in between. For the CDR3, the DNA is TGTGCCAGCAGCTTAAAAGAGACCCAGTACTTC. Translation gives CASSLKETQYF.

The V and J genes are TRBV18 and TRBJ2-2; D is uncertain. V lost 2 bases and J 5 bases, leaving 6 bases between the germline ends. CDR1 is KGHSH, CDR2 LQKENI, per germline. The CDR3 has 13 residues. CDR3 in DNA: TGTGCCAGCTCACCAGAGAAGACCGGGGAGCTGTTTTTT. Its translation: CASSPEKTGELFF.

This sequence joins TRBV27 and TRBJ1-5; D might be TRBD1 (5 bases). V was cut by 8 bases and J by 3 bases, with 14 bases left in between. The germline CDR1 and CDR2 sequences are MNHEY and SMNVEV (reference sequence). This CDR3 contains 14 residues. The CDR3 DNA sequence: TGTGCCAGCGCGATGGGGCTAAACAATCAGCCCCAGCATTTT. This codes for CASAMGLNNQPQHF.

V is TRBV7-9 and J is TRBJ1-2, with D possibly matching TRBD1 (6 bases). CDR1 and CDR2 (germline): SEHNR, FQNEAQ (reference sequence). Between the trimmed V and J ends, which lost 2 bases and 6 bases, there was a span of 7 bases. The CDR3 spans 12 residues. CDR3: CASSLRGDGYTF. For the CDR3, the DNA is TGTGCCAGCAGCTTAAGGGGGGATGGCTACACCTTC.

This clone has a single count. The rearrangement joins TRBV7-6 to TRBJ2-7; 8 bases are a match to TRBD1. CDR3 length: 16 amino acids. CDR1 SGHVS and CDR2 FNYEAQ come from the germline V gene. The J segment lost 0 bases and the V segment lost 1 base, leaving 5 bases of the junction unmatched. The CDR3 region is CASSLGTGLSSYEQYF. The CDR3 DNA reads TGTGCCAGCAGCTTAGGGACAGGGCTAAGCTCCTACGAGCAGTACTTC. Supplemented by reference TRBV7-6 and TRBJ2-7, the full variable domain reads GAGVSQSPRYKVTKRGQDVALRCDPISGHVSLYWYRQALGQGPEFLTYFNYEAQQDKSGLPNDRFSAERPEGSISTLTIQRTEQRDSAMYRCASSLGTGLSSYEQYFGPGTRLTVT.

This clone was seen a few times. The chain is built from TRBV28 and TRBJ1-2; tentatively, D is TRBD1 (6 bases). The CDR3 sequence is 15 residues long. Trimming removed 2 bases from V and 2 bases from J, with 12 bases in between. Looked up from germline, CDR1 is MDHEN and CDR2 is SYDVKM. CDR3 sequence: CASSLIDRKNYGYTF. The CDR3 DNA reads TGTGCCAGCAGTTTAATCGACAGGAAGAACTATGGCTACACCTTC.

The chain couples TRBV7-9 to TRBJ2-3, with 7 bases that match TRBD2. This CDR3 has 16 amino acids. The V gene's germline CDR1 is SEHNR and CDR2 FQNEAQ (reference sequence). Trimming at V came to 5 bases and at J to 2 bases, leaving 10 bases not matched to a gene. For the CDR3, the DNA is TGTGCCAGCAGCCCCCGGGTAGCGGGCCTCACAGATACGCAGTATTTT. This codes for CASSPRVAGLTDTQYF.

This rearrangement joins TRBV4-2 to TRBJ2-3; 9 bases are a match to TRBD1. Germline values: CDR1 LGHNA, CDR2 YNFKEQ. The V gene end was trimmed by 0 bases and the J gene end by 0 bases; junction bases not matched to a gene: 10. The CDR3 consists of 19 residues. The CDR3 loop reads CASSQEGGTGPLSTDTQYF. CDR3 coding DNA: TGTGCCAGCAGCCAAGAAGGCGGGACAGGGCCTCTTAGCACAGATACGCAGTATTTT.

The rearrangement links TRBV5-1 to TRBJ2-3; TRBD2 matches at 9 bases. Looked up from germline, CDR1 is SGHRS and CDR2 is YFSETQ. The CDR3 has 16 amino acids. V dropped 1 base and J dropped 2; count of bases not matched to a gene: 5. In nucleotides, the CDR3 is TGCGCCAGCAGCTTGCGGCGGGAGGGATACACAGATACGCAGTATTTT. Residues: CASSLRREGYTDTQYF.